This T cell receptor (beta chain) was recovered during a study of T cell responses to AZD1222 COVID-19 vaccine. Generated by immunoSEQ multiplex PCR, the TCRdb table keeps only in-frame clones and is missing some. The table has under 200,000 clones, 85% to 95% seen once. Study-wide results and limits: Baseline antibody screening turned up just six or seven seropositive AZD1222 recipients. Epitopes outside B.1.351 and B.1.1.7 mutated regions reportedly drew nearly half of spike TCRs. Donors in the cohort were predominantly white British and more often female, and clonal diversity was possibly underestimated. Spike-specific TCR breadth and depth both grew after two AZD1222 doses.

Details on this clone: Antigen unknown.

Between the trimmed V and J ends, which lost 7 bases and 0 bases, there was a span of 13 bases. Germline-derived CDR1 and CDR2 are WSHSY and SAAADI. This CDR3 has 14 amino acids. The receptor was derived from an adult who received the MenACWY meningococcal vaccine as a control. J is TRBJ2-7 and V is TRBV10-2; D remains unclear. The material was peripheral blood, obtained 28 days after the second dose of the MenACWY control vaccine. This CDR3 is CASTPRLSSYEQYF. CDR3 DNA: TGCGCCAGCACCCCTAGACTTTCCTCCTACGAGCAGTACTTC.